Reported below is one T cell receptor (beta chain). Its antigen is still unknown. This sample was taken from a study of T cell responses to AZD1222 COVID-19 vaccine. Study-level information: Second doses that came at about 4 or about 12 weeks were put together.

Findings and limits, study-wide: Unmutated variant regions are reportedly targeted by nearly half of spike-specific TCRs. Baseline seropositivity characterized only six AZD1222 recipients.

This table comes from immunoSEQ multiplex PCR, and its TCRdb copy is limited to in-frame clones, with some not included. The repertoire holds about 140,000 clones, around nine tenths seen once, with 4% to 5% in the top ten. V shed 1 base and J shed 4 bases, with 11 bases lying between them. CDR3 length equals 15 residues. Germline CDR1 reads LGHNA; CDR2 reads YNFKEQ. The J gene is TRBJ2-1, the V gene TRBV4-2; no firm D call. Sequences were derived from peripheral blood, sampled on day 0 of AZD1222 vaccination. The receptor comes from an adult in good health. CDR3 in amino acids: CASSQGSGSYNEQFF. CDR3 in DNA: TGTGCCAGCAGCCAAGGTAGTGGCTCATACAATGAGCAGTTCTTC.